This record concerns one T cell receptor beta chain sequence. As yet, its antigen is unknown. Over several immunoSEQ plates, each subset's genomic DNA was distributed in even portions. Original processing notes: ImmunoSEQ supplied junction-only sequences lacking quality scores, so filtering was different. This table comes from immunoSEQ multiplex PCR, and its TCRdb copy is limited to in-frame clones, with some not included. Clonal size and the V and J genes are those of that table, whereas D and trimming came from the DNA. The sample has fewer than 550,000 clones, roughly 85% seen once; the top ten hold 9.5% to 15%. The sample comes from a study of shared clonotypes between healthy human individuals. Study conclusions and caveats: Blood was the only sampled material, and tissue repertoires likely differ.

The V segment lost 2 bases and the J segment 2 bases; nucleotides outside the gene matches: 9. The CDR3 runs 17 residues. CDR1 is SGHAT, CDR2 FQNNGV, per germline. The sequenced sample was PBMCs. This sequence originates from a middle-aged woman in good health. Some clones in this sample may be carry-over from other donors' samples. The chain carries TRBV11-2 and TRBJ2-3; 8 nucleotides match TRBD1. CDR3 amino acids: CASSLIGTGLTTDTQYF. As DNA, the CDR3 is TGTGCCAGCAGCTTAATAGGGACAGGTCTTACCACAGATACGCAGTATTTT. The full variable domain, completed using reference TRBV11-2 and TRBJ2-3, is EAGVAQSPRYKIIEKRQSVAFWCNPISGHATLYWYQQILGQGPKLLIQFQNNGVVDDSQLPKDRFSAERLKGVDSTLKIQPAKLEDSAVYLCASSLIGTGLTTDTQYFGPGTRLTVL.